The source of this T cell receptor (beta chain) is a study of beta chain features in type 1 diabetes. In all sorted populations, purity surpassed 98%. Expressed TCRB transcripts got sequenced, as all isolated RNA was reverse transcribed. For naive, central memory and regulatory T cell samples, reads averaged around 3.5 million. Here immunoSEQ multiplex PCR was the method, and the copy in TCRdb shows in-frame clones only, minus some. The repertoire holds hundreds of thousands of clones, with less than 20% as singletons. The clonotype was recovered from a young man in good health. The sequenced material came from naive CD4+ T cells from blood.

Here the CDR3 DNA reads TGTGCCAGCAGCGTAGCGGACGGGACCTCTGGCTATGGCTACACCTTC. Translated, it gives CASSVADGTSGYGYTF. This chain connects TRBV9 to TRBJ1-2; TRBD1 is a possible D gene (5 bases). The V gene's germline CDR1 is SGDLS and CDR2 YYNGEE. Trimming removed 0 bases from V and 4 bases from J, with 16 bases in between. This CDR3 has 16 amino acids. Variable domain in full (rest from reference TRBV9 and TRBJ1-2): DSGVTQTPKHLITATGQRVTLRCSPRSGDLSVYWYQQSLDQGLQFLIQYYNGEERAKGNILERFSAQQFPDLHSELNLSSLELGDSALYFCASSVADGTSGYGYTFGSGTRLTVV.